This passage covers 12 T cell receptor beta chains from one sample sequenced in a study. In TCRdb, the 5' RACE reads were re-called with MiXCR into one record per CDR3 protein. The sample yields roughly 64,000 distinct CDR3 sequences, 20% to 25% seen once. The source material was memory CD4+ T cells sorted from a lymph node. Subset defined: memory CD4+ T cells, CD4+CD45RO+CD25-. The receptors originated from a female donor with breast cancer.

The chain links TRBV7-3 to TRBJ2-2; D is possibly TRBD2 (5 bases). Trimming stripped 5 bases from V and 7 bases from J, with 14 bases between. The germline V gene has CDR1 SGHTA and CDR2 FQGTGA. The CDR3 length is 14 residues. The CDR3 loop reads CASSLADGNGELFF. The CDR3 DNA reads TGTGCCAGCAGCCTTGCGGACGGGAACGGGGAGCTGTTTTTT.

The J gene is TRBJ1-1, the V gene TRBV5-1; D is uncertain. CDR3 length: 12 amino acids. V lost 0 bases and J 6 bases, leaving 6 bases between the germline ends. The V gene's germline CDR1 is SGHRS and CDR2 YFSETQ. CDR3 amino acids: CASSLVDSEAFF. Written as DNA, the CDR3 is TGCGCCAGCAGCTTGGTGGATTCTGAAGCTTTCTTT.

The chain has TRBV5-1 and TRBJ2-7; D gene ambiguous. Germline-derived CDR1 and CDR2 are SGHRS and YFSETQ. V was clipped by 4 bases and J by 3 bases, with 8 bases between them. The CDR3 loop spans 12 amino acids. The CDR3 protein is CASSEGVYEQYF. The CDR3 nucleotides read TGCGCCAGCAGCGAAGGAGTCTACGAGCAGTACTTC.

This clonotype was counted once. Germline and junction disagree at one end, which may indicate a read error. V gene TRBV12-3 or TRBV12-4 combines with J gene TRBJ2-2; 7 bases line up with TRBD1. CDR3 length: 15 residues. This CDR3 is CASSRGQPNTRELFF. CDR3 nucleotides: TGTGCCAGCAGCCGGGGACAGCCCAACACCCGGGAGCTGTTTTTT.

This clonotype was observed at least ten times. The chain couples TRBV5-1 to TRBJ2-1; D is ambiguous. Germline V gives CDR1 SGHRS, CDR2 YFSETQ. The CDR3 sequence is 15 residues long. V lost 0 bases and J 2 bases, leaving 9 bases between the germline ends. CDR3 sequence reads: CASSLATLPYNEQFF. In DNA, the CDR3 is TGCGCCAGCAGCTTGGCCACCTTGCCCTACAATGAGCAGTTCTTC.

In this sample, this clonotype turned up once. A much larger clone differs by one base, so this may be a read error. The V call is TRBV6-6, the J call TRBJ2-1; D gene uncertain. Germline-derived CDR1 and CDR2 are MNHNY and SVGAGI (reference sequence). This CDR3 has 16 amino acids. The CDR3 DNA reads TGTGCCAGCAGTACCGGCCGTCCGAGCTCCTACAATGAGCGGTTCTTC. Protein sequence: CASSTGRPSSYNERFF.

There are a few counts of this clonotype. This sequence joins TRBV7-2 and TRBJ2-2; D remains unclear. This CDR3 is built from 12 residues. V gave up 5 bases and J gave up 7 bases, with 8 bases separating them. Germline V lookup: CDR1 SGHTA, CDR2 FQGNSA. CDR3 protein: CASSPAFGELFF. DNA of the CDR3: TGTGCCAGCAGCCCAGCTTTCGGGGAGCTGTTTTTT.

This clonotype showed up just a few times. The V call is TRBV7-2, the J call TRBJ2-1; D gene ambiguous. The CDR3 spans 14 residues. Trimming pared 7 bases from V and 7 bases from J, leaving 17 bases between. The germline CDR1 and CDR2 sequences are SGHTA and FQGNSA. CDR3: CASTMPLRPNEQFF. The DNA of the CDR3 is TGTGCCAGCACCATGCCGCTGCGGCCGAATGAGCAGTTCTTC. Full variable domain (outside the CDR3, taken from reference TRBV7-2 and TRBJ2-1): GAGVSQSPSNKVTEKGKDVELRCDPISGHTALYWYRQSLGQGLEFLIYFQGNSAPDKSGLPSDRFSAERTGGSVSTLTIQRTQQEDSAVYLCASTMPLRPNEQFFGPGTRLTVL.

There are many counts of this clonotype. The V call is TRBV5-1, the J call TRBJ2-5; no definite D call. The CDR3 spans 13 residues. V was clipped by 0 bases and J by 5 bases, with 8 bases between them. CDR1 SGHRS and CDR2 YFSETQ come from the germline V gene. Here the CDR3 DNA reads TGCGCCAGCAGCTTGGAGAGTTCGGAGACCCAGTACTTC. Its translation is CASSLESSETQYF.

As concerns this clonotype: One end of the junction is discordant with germline, which a read error may explain. The rearrangement links TRBV6-2 or TRBV6-3 to TRBJ2-1; 7 nucleotides align to TRBD1. The length of the CDR3 is 15 residues. CDR1 and CDR2 from the germline V gene are MNHEY and SVGEGT. The CDR3 DNA is TGTGACAGCAGTTTAGGAACAGGGGCCTTCAATGAGCAGTTCTTC. Its protein is CDSSLGTGAFNEQFF.

The chain recombines TRBV2 with TRBJ2-3; D is possibly TRBD2 (6 bases). The CDR3 contains 15 residues. Germline values: CDR1 SNHLY, CDR2 FYNNEI. V lost 4 bases, J lost 1 base, and 12 bases lay in between. The DNA for the CDR3 is TGTGCCAGCAGTGGGCGGGGAGACCGCACAGATACGCAGTATTTT. It specifies CASSGRGDRTDTQYF.

This chain uses TRBV6-5 with TRBJ2-7, with D tentatively TRBD2 (6 bases). The CDR3 has 18 amino acids. Trimming took off 0 bases at V and 2 bases at J, with 20 bases between the two ends. Looked up from germline, CDR1 is MNHEY and CDR2 is SVGAGI. The CDR3 DNA sequence: TGTGCCAGCAGTTACTCGAGAGGGGAGGACCCGGGACCCTACGAGCAGTACTTC. It encodes CASSYSRGEDPGPYEQYF.